Detailed here is one T cell receptor (beta chain). The antigen remains unidentified. With 60 Vbeta and 13 Jbeta primers, the PCR was carried out. TCRdb keeps only in-frame clones here, not all; method: immunoSEQ multiplex PCR. The sample has 200,000 or so clones; 75% to 85% are singletons. This entry is derived from a study of cytomegalovirus exposure and HLA in healthy donors. At the level of the study: HLA-typed donors were the source of around 87 million unique TCRs, which an early data release held. Study-wide results and caveats: The investigators catalogued 150 to 200 TCR beta chains as cytomegalovirus-associated. Later analysis suggested links between common viral pathogens and several top significant clusters. Under in vitro conditions, three CMV-associated chains were confirmed as specific for CMV antigens.

CDR3 length: 14 amino acids. V dropped 0 bases and J dropped 4 bases, with 11 bases sitting between them. Germline CDR1 is SGHRS and CDR2 is YFSETQ. The clonotype was recovered from a woman aged 45-59 years in good health and CMV-seropositive. The chain carries TRBV5-1 and TRBJ2-7; the D gene is possibly TRBD1 (6 bases). The sequenced material came from PBMCs. CDR3 residues: CASSLEQQGYEQYF. The CDR3 nucleotides are TGCGCCAGCAGCTTGGAACAACAGGGTTACGAGCAGTACTTC.